The next 27 T cell receptor beta chains were all read from a single sample in a study of T cell responses to AZD1222 COVID-19 vaccine. Some clones are missing from TCRdb's copy, which holds only in-frame ones; the method was immunoSEQ multiplex PCR. The sample has some 110,000 clones, around 90% seen once. Material: peripheral blood, obtained 28 days after the second AZD1222 dose. The source of these receptors is an adult who received the AZD1222 COVID-19 vaccine.

For this clone: The sample contains more than one DNA sequence encoding this CDR3. The J gene is TRBJ1-1, the V gene TRBV18; possibly TRBD1 for D (5 bases). The CDR3 totals 13 residues. Trimming took 2 bases from V and 1 from J, leaving 5 bases between them. Germline CDR1 is KGHSH and CDR2 is LQKENI. This CDR3 is CASSPGQNTEAFF. In DNA form, the CDR3 reads TGTGCCAGCTCACCAGGACAGAACACTGAAGCTTTCTTT.

J is TRBJ2-1 and V is TRBV7-2, with 12 bases lining up with TRBD2. The germline CDR1 and CDR2 sequences are SGHTA and FQGNSA. The J segment lost 6 bases and the V segment lost 4 bases, leaving 4 bases of the junction unmatched. The CDR3 runs to 15 residues. The CDR3 here is CASSWSSGGANEQFF. As DNA, the CDR3 is TGTGCCAGCAGCTGGTCTAGCGGGGGGGCCAATGAGCAGTTCTTC.

This rearrangement joins TRBV9 to TRBJ1-3; no firm D call. The V end lost 2 bases, the J end lost 0 bases, and 6 bases lay between the germline ends. This CDR3 has 14 amino acids. The germline CDR1 and CDR2 sequences are SGDLS and YYNGEE. CDR3 sequence: CASSVSYSGNTIYF. Here the CDR3 DNA reads TGTGCCAGCAGCGTTAGCTACTCTGGAAACACCATATATTTT.

V is TRBV5-1 and J is TRBJ2-3; 8 bases line up with TRBD2. This CDR3 spans 17 amino acids. The V and J ends lost 1 base and 0 bases, in that order; junction bases with no gene match: 7. Germline CDR1 is SGHRS and CDR2 is YFSETQ. CDR3: CASSLSPSGFSTDTQYF. The CDR3 DNA is TGCGCCAGCAGCTTGTCCCCTAGCGGGTTCAGCACAGATACGCAGTATTTT.

This clone was seen a few times. The chain is built from TRBV29-1 and TRBJ2-5; D is perhaps TRBD1 or TRBD2 (5 bases each). CDR3 length: 13 amino acids. Germline CDR1 and CDR2: SQVTM and ANQGSEA. The ends were cut back, 7 bases at V and 1 base at J, with 13 bases in the middle. The CDR3 region has the DNA TGCAGCGCCTTCGGGACGATCCAAGAGACCCAGTACTTC. As protein: CSAFGTIQETQYF.

The chain carries TRBV4-3 and TRBJ2-7, with a weak D call TRBD1 (5 bases). CDR3 length equals 14 residues. The ends were cut back, 1 base at V and 4 bases at J, with 11 bases in the middle. Looked up from germline, CDR1 is LGHNA and CDR2 is YSLEER. The CDR3 sequence: CASSQVIGAYEQYF. CDR3 sequence (DNA): TGCGCCAGCAGCCAAGTGATAGGGGCGTACGAGCAGTACTTC.

The chain combines TRBV7-9 with TRBJ1-6; D uncertain. CDR1 is SEHNR and CDR2 is FQNEAQ in the germline V gene (reference sequence). V lost 6 bases, J lost 5 bases, and 20 bases lay in between. The CDR3 is made up of 17 amino acids. For the CDR3, the DNA is TGTGCCAGCAGATATCACCCGCCGGGTATGGATAATTCACCCCTCCACTTT. Amino acid sequence: CASRYHPPGMDNSPLHF.

A word on this clone: A read error may produce the germline difference seen at one junction end. The chain combines TRBV7-7 with TRBJ2-5, with 8 bases aligning to TRBD1. Per the germline V gene, CDR1 is SSHAT and CDR2 is FNYEAQ (reference sequence). This CDR3 has 17 amino acids. The chain's CDR3 is CASSLGQGAYLTGTQYF. The CDR3 nucleotides are TGTGCTAGCAGCTTAGGACAGGGTGCTTACCTTACAGGGACCCAGTACTTC.

The chain links TRBV10-3 to TRBJ2-3; no clear D. The ends were cut back, 8 bases at V and 5 bases at J, with 8 bases in the middle. Germline CDR1 ENHRY, CDR2 SYGVKD. The CDR3 totals 11 residues. CDR3 sequence: CAIGDLDTQYF. CDR3 DNA: TGTGCCATCGGAGATTTAGATACGCAGTATTTT.

The sample holds one count of this clone. The chain combines TRBV11-2 with TRBJ2-7; either TRBD1 or TRBD2 may supply D (5 bases each). Germline V gene data show CDR1 as SGHAT and CDR2 as FQNNGV. Trimming stripped 1 base from V and 3 bases from J, with 13 bases between. The CDR3 is 15 residues long. The CDR3 DNA is TGTGCCAGCAGCTTAGTCTCCGTTGGGGGCTACGAGCAGTACTTC. The encoded protein is CASSLVSVGGYEQYF. The complete variable domain, with remaining parts taken from reference TRBV11-2 and TRBJ2-7, reads EAGVAQSPRYKIIEKRQSVAFWCNPISGHATLYWYQQILGQGPKLLIQFQNNGVVDDSQLPKDRFSAERLKGVDSTLKIQPAKLEDSAVYLCASSLVSVGGYEQYFGPGTRLTVT.

The V and J genes are TRBV7-2 and TRBJ1-2; D remains ambiguous. The length of the CDR3 is 14 residues. V dropped 5 bases and J dropped 7 bases, with 17 bases sitting between them. The V gene's germline CDR1 is SGHTA and CDR2 FQGNSA. CDR3 in DNA: TGTGCCAGCAGCGTAGACAAAAACCCGGCTGGCTACACCTTC. Encoded protein: CASSVDKNPAGYTF.

This chain uses TRBV7-2 with TRBJ2-5; tentative D call: TRBD1 (6 bases). The CDR3 has 15 residues. Germline CDR1 SGHTA, CDR2 FQGNSA. Trimming cost V 4 bases and J 2 bases, with 14 bases left between them. The CDR3 here is CASSSQMGAQETQYF. The CDR3 nucleotides read TGTGCCAGCAGCTCACAGATGGGGGCTCAAGAGACCCAGTACTTC. The whole variable domain, filled in from reference TRBV7-2 and TRBJ2-5, reads GAGVSQSPSNKVTEKGKDVELRCDPISGHTALYWYRQSLGQGLEFLIYFQGNSAPDKSGLPSDRFSAERTGGSVSTLTIQRTQQEDSAVYLCASSSQMGAQETQYFGPGTRLLVL.

The V gene is TRBV6-1, the J gene TRBJ1-1; D not certain. The CDR3 runs 13 residues. The V and J ends lost 0 bases and 8 bases respectively, with 10 bases between them. CDR1 MNHNS and CDR2 SASEGT come from the germline V gene. The CDR3 is CASSEARWSEAFF. The CDR3 nucleotides read TGTGCCAGCAGTGAAGCGAGGTGGTCCGAAGCTTTCTTT.

The V and J genes are TRBV5-8 and TRBJ1-5; 7 bases are shared with TRBD1. The V segment lost 0 bases and the J segment 6 bases; nucleotides outside the gene matches: 9. The CDR3 has 16 amino acids. Per the germline V gene, CDR1 is SGHTS and CDR2 is YDEGEE. CDR3 amino acids: CASSLGTITGVQPQHF. In DNA form, the CDR3 reads TGTGCCAGCAGCTTGGGGACTATTACAGGGGTTCAGCCCCAGCATTTT.

The V call is TRBV7-2, the J call TRBJ1-5; TRBD1 aligns across 7 bases. The V gene's germline CDR1 is SGHTA and CDR2 FQGNSA. V was pared by 4 bases and J by 6 bases, with 9 bases of the junction left unmatched. The CDR3 loop spans 15 amino acids. CDR3 in DNA: TGTGCCAGCAGCTCTGGGGCAGGGGGGAGTCAGCCCCAGCATTTT. As protein: CASSSGAGGSQPQHF.

The chain joins TRBV5-5 to TRBJ2-7; D may be TRBD2 (6 bases). The CDR3 has 13 residues. Germline CDR1 reads SGHKS; CDR2 reads YYEKEE (reference sequence). Between the trimmed V and J ends, which lost 4 bases and 2 bases, there was a span of 10 bases. The CDR3 loop is CASSGGGAYEQYF. The CDR3 bases are TGTGCCAGCAGCGGGGGAGGAGCCTACGAGCAGTACTTC.

The CDR3 DNA sequence: TGCGCCAGCAGCTTCGGGACAGGGGGCTCCTACAATGAGCAGTTCTTC. Protein sequence: CASSFGTGGSYNEQFF. The chain has TRBV5-1 and TRBJ2-1, with TRBD1 matching 11 bases. Germline V gene sequence: CDR1 SGHRS, CDR2 YFSETQ. J was trimmed by 0 bases and V by 2 bases; bases with no gene match: 1. The CDR3 runs to 16 residues.

This clone has a single count. The V call is TRBV4-3, the J call TRBJ1-2; 7 positions agree with TRBD1. The CDR3 is 15 amino acids. V lost 5 bases to trimming and J lost 5 bases; unmatched junction nucleotides: 11. Germline-derived CDR1 and CDR2 are LGHNA and YSLEER. Written as DNA, the CDR3 is TGCGCCAGCAGCTACACAGGGGATAGGCAGTATGGCTACACCTTC. As protein: CASSYTGDRQYGYTF.

The V call is TRBV7-2, the J call TRBJ2-1; perhaps TRBD1 as D (5 bases). Germline V gene sequence: CDR1 SGHTA, CDR2 FQGNSA. This CDR3 region has 14 residues. V was clipped by 1 base and J by 6 bases, with 10 bases between them. The CDR3 nucleotides read TGTGCCAGCAGCTTAGGACAGCGCCGCAATGAGCAGTTCTTC. This gives the protein CASSLGQRRNEQFF.

This clone was seen a handful of times. The CDR3 DNA reads TGTGCCAGCAGCCTTCGAGGGGTGGCGGAGACCCAGTACTTC. This sequence encodes CASSLRGVAETQYF. The chain has TRBV3-1 (or the pseudogene TRBV3-2) and TRBJ2-5, with D possibly called TRBD1 or TRBD2 (5 bases each). The CDR3 runs 14 residues. V lost 4 bases and J lost 5, with 14 bases in between. From germline, CDR1 is LGHDT and CDR2 YNNKEL (reference sequence).

In its sample, this clone was seen once. This chain connects TRBV11-2 to TRBJ2-2; tentatively, D is TRBD1 or TRBD2 (5 bases each). The V gene's germline CDR1 is SGHAT and CDR2 FQNNGV. With 1 base removed from V and 5 bases from J, the gap between germline ends came to 17 bases. This CDR3 spans 17 amino acids. In nucleotides, the CDR3 is TGTGCCAGCAGCTTAGGGGGGTGGGCCCCCAAGACCGGGGAGCTGTTTTTT. Its protein product is CASSLGGWAPKTGELFF. The full variable domain, completed using reference TRBV11-2 and TRBJ2-2, is EAGVAQSPRYKIIEKRQSVAFWCNPISGHATLYWYQQILGQGPKLLIQFQNNGVVDDSQLPKDRFSAERLKGVDSTLKIQPAKLEDSAVYLCASSLGGWAPKTGELFFGEGSRLTVL.

The gene calls are TRBV15 and TRBJ2-7; D might be TRBD1 (5 bases). Trimming left V 5 bases short and J 5 bases short, with 16 bases between. The CDR3 runs 14 residues. Germline V lookup: CDR1 LNHNV, CDR2 YYDKDF (reference sequence). CDR3 in amino acids: CATSERRQGDEQYF. The DNA of the CDR3 is TGTGCCACCAGCGAGAGGCGGCAGGGCGACGAGCAGTACTTC. The entire variable domain, with the rest obtained from reference TRBV15 and TRBJ2-7, is as follows: DAMVIQNPRYQVTQFGKPVTLSCSQTLNHNVMYWYQQKSSQAPKLLFHYYDKDFNNEADTPDNFQSRRPNTSFCFLDIRSPGLGDTAMYLCATSERRQGDEQYFGPGTRLTVT.

V gene TRBV7-9 combines with J gene TRBJ2-7; D ambiguous. V lost 10 bases to trimming and J lost 2 bases, with 15 bases between them. Per germline, CDR1 SEHNR and CDR2 FQNEAQ (reference sequence). The CDR3 spans 13 residues. CDR3 coding DNA: TGTGCCACGATTCTGCCTGGGCCCTACGAGCAGTACTTC. It specifies CATILPGPYEQYF.

The chain combines TRBV6-2 or TRBV6-3 with TRBJ1-2; D is unresolved. The CDR3 spans 11 residues. Germline V gene lookup returns CDR1 MNHEY and CDR2 SVGEGT. The V end was cut by 2 bases, the J end by 7 bases, with 5 bases between. DNA for the CDR3: TGTGCCAGCAGTTACCGATCTGGCTACACCTTC. Protein product: CASSYRSGYTF.

V gene TRBV11-2 combines with J gene TRBJ2-7; maybe TRBD2 (5 bases). The germline CDR1 and CDR2 sequences are SGHAT and FQNNGV. Trimming shortened V by 6 bases and J by 5 bases, and 11 bases separated the two germline ends. This CDR3 has 12 residues. CDR3 in amino acids: CASRSVAHEQYF. CDR3 DNA sequence: TGTGCCAGCAGATCTGTAGCGCACGAGCAGTACTTC.

V is TRBV27 and J is TRBJ1-4; 11 nucleotides match TRBD1. With 6 bases clipped from V and 7 bases from J, the junction kept 7 bases outside the gene matches. Germline CDR1 MNHEY, CDR2 SMNVEV (reference sequence). The CDR3 has 15 amino acids. CDR3 sequence (DNA): TGTGCCAGCAGAACCTCCGGGACAGGGGGTGAAAAACTGTTTTTT. It specifies CASRTSGTGGEKLFF.

The V call is TRBV29-1, the J call TRBJ1-2; D may be TRBD1 (6 bases). The CDR3 loop spans 14 amino acids. Germline CDR1 SQVTM, CDR2 ANQGSEA. Trimming took 7 bases from V and 7 from J, leaving 22 bases between them. The DNA for the CDR3 is TGCAGCGCTGGCCGGGACACAGGTTCAGGTGGCTACACCTTC. Amino acids: CSAGRDTGSGGYTF.